Reported below is one TCR beta chain. What it recognizes is unknown. The PCR employed 60 Vbeta primers together with 13 Jbeta primers. Clones were sequenced by immunoSEQ multiplex PCR, and TCRdb holds only the in-frame ones, with some missing. The data show 150,000 to 200,000 clones, 80% to 90% seen once. The data were obtained in a study of cytomegalovirus exposure and HLA in healthy donors. The CDR3 length is 15 residues. Germline CDR1 is MGHRA and CDR2 is YSYEKL. Trimming cost V 4 bases and J 4 bases, with 17 bases left between them. Study-level findings and limits: The study listed 164 cytomegalovirus-associated TCR beta chains. A prior analysis recorded that most TCR beta V segments were productive about 87% or about 30% of the time. Cytomegalovirus status, reportedly, was diagnosed with high specificity and sensitivity by the classifier.

V usage is TRBV4-1 and J usage is TRBJ2-7; tentatively, D is TRBD1 (6 bases). Sequenced: PBMCs. This sequence originates from a man aged 18 to 29 in good health and CMV-seropositive. The CDR3 reads CASSPVVTGIYEQYF. CDR3 bases: TGCGCCAGCAGCCCGGTTGTAACAGGGATATACGAGCAGTACTTC.